Listed here is a single T cell receptor beta chain. Its antigen is currently not known. Base qualities are missing; no much larger clone stands one base away. This sample is part of a study of Graves' ophthalmopathy and Graves' hyperthyroidism (dated by TCRdb to 2016 to 2019). In the study overall: Peripheral blood was collected at initial diagnosis, prior to any treatment. To explore V-J signatures distinguishing ophthalmopathy from hyperthyroidism, a discovery set of some 100 patients (more than 40 ophthalmopathy, over 55 stable hyperthyroidism) was enrolled. Following sample collection, hyperthyroidism patients were given methimazole at a starting dose of 30 mg daily, and ophthalmopathy patients were given high-dose intravenous methylprednisolone. In total, 135 blood samples were TCR-sequenced: 43 ophthalmopathy, some 75 hyperthyroidism and about 17 hyperthyroidism-to-ophthalmopathy patients. The study used TCR beta repertoire signatures to distinguish Graves' ophthalmopathy from Graves' hyperthyroidism and to predict progression to ophthalmopathy. In over 5 hyperthyroidism patients, the T-cell repertoires found in thyroid tissue were compared with those found in blood. The independent validation cohort included about 20 hyperthyroidism patients plus 17 patients who later progressed from hyperthyroidism to ophthalmopathy.

Patients with ophthalmopathy had moderately to severely active disease, with a Clinical Activity Score of 3 or more, a NOSPECS grade of 4 or more, and a disease duration of less than 3 months. Patients with other autoimmune diseases, uncontrolled infections, pregnancy or lactation were excluded. Clinical symptoms, serum thyroxine, TRAb, thyroid ultrasound and orbital computed tomography formed the basis of the diagnosis. Using Ficoll-Paque density gradient centrifugation, PBMCs were isolated from less than 11 ml of fresh peripheral blood. Total RNA was extracted using Trizol reagent, and RNA quality was checked on an Agilent 2100 Bioanalyzer. For repertoire sequencing, TCR beta CDR3 regions were amplified from RNA transcripts. A first-round RT-PCR used HTBI primers with the Qiagen OneStep RT-PCR kit, followed by a second-round multiplex PCR, size selection and purification. The libraries underwent paired-end sequencing with 100 bp reads on an Illumina HiSeq2000. For the original study's pipeline: SOAPnuke was used to process the reads, removing any read that contained adapters or uncalled bases, had a mean Phred below 15, or lacked an exact match to the constant primer or identifier. High-quality paired reads were merged with COPE v1.2.5. Each unique nucleotide sequence was treated as a clonotype, and MiTCR v1.1 was used to align the clonotypes to the IMGT TRB V, D and J references. Only V-J combinations with frequency above 0.0001 were analysed, covering 99.2% of repertoires. A TCR clonal expansion and chaos score per V-J combination was defined as the ratio of F50 clonal expansion to chaos observed in the TCRdist matrix. Welch's t-statistics and random forest were used to reduce features to some 13 V-J combinations, which were fed into a naive Bayes classifier. The Morisita-Horn index was used to measure how similar the thyroid and blood repertoires were. TCRdb took the public reads, trimmed them with fastp at Q25, ran MiXCR for clone calling and kept in-frame beta chains. Here each entry gathers all rows of one CDR3 protein and keeps the most common genes and DNA. TCRdb's processing, not the authors', yielded these V and J calls. The sample table holds 650,000 to 800,000 distinct CDR3 sequences, of which under 50% were seen once. Over 2.5% of the sample belongs to the ten largest clones.

The CDR3 starts with the cysteine, ends with the phenylalanine, and has 14 residues. The read is trimmed to its CDR3 DNA, 42 bases read in frame from base 1. V is cut back by 4 bases and J by 7 bases, with 9 bases in the junction unmatched. Looking up the germline V gene yields CDR1 MNHEY and CDR2 SVGAGI. The study at large found these results: In validation, the model predicted ophthalmopathy progression with about 70% sensitivity and roughly 72% specificity; more than ten predicted patients were CT-confirmed with GO in a median of approximately 6.2 months. Among expanded thyroid clonotypes with frequency above 0.001, most also showed up in blood, which suggests that blood repertoires may reflect the thyroid immune response. The 13-signature model separated ophthalmopathy from stable hyperthyroidism with around 90% sensitivity and about 81% specificity in cross-validation, and 80%/75% in the test set. No statistical method was used to predetermine the sample size, and group allocation was not hidden from the investigators.

The clonotype originates from an adult man with Graves' ophthalmopathy. Sequenced sample: peripheral blood. The rearranged segments are TRBV6-5 and TRBJ2-5, with 7 bases matching TRBD1. The CDR3: CASSFVQGKTTQYF. The nucleotide sequence reads TGTGCCAGCAGTTTTGTACAGGGGAAGACGACCCAGTACTTC.